These 12 T cell receptor beta chains came from one sample sequenced in a study of blood T cell repertoires in COVID-19. Sequenced by immunoSEQ multiplex PCR; TCRdb stores in-frame clones only, minus some. In the table there are approximately 250,000 clones, approximately 89% of which are singletons. The sequencing sample was made of PBMCs or T cells enriched from blood (not recorded which). These receptors were taken from a middle-aged woman who had been exposed to COVID-19.

This chain links TRBV3-1 (or the pseudogene TRBV3-2) with TRBJ2-5, with 13 bases fitting TRBD2. This CDR3 is 15 amino acids long. With V trimmed by 1 base and J by 5 bases, 1 base remained unmatched. Germline V lookup: CDR1 LGHDT, CDR2 YNNKEL (reference sequence). The CDR3 spells CASSQGTSGSETQYF. The CDR3 DNA follows: TGTGCCAGCAGCCAAGGGACTAGCGGGAGTGAGACCCAGTACTTC.

The J gene is TRBJ2-2, the V gene TRBV7-2; 7 bases fit TRBD1. J gave up 0 bases and V 4 bases, and 2 bases lay outside the gene matches. The germline CDR1 and CDR2 sequences are SGHTA and FQGNSA. The CDR3 spans 15 residues. The chain's CDR3 is CASSWGQPNTGELFF. The CDR3 DNA is TGTGCCAGCAGCTGGGGACAGCCGAACACCGGGGAGCTGTTTTTT.

The V gene is TRBV5-3, the J gene TRBJ2-7, with D perhaps matching TRBD2 (5 bases). TRBV5-3 carries the ORF label, with uncertain function. The CDR3 is 18 residues long. Trimming took 0 bases from V and 0 from J, leaving 19 bases between them. The CDR3 sequence: CARSLVGEEAESSYEQYF. The CDR3 DNA reads TGTGCCAGAAGCTTGGTCGGTGAGGAGGCGGAAAGCTCCTACGAGCAGTACTTC.

This sequence joins TRBV4-2 and TRBJ2-4, with 8 bases lining up with TRBD1. The CDR3 is 17 amino acids. Germline values: CDR1 LGHNA, CDR2 YNFKEQ. J was trimmed by 0 bases and V by 2 bases; bases with no gene match: 6. The CDR3 reads CASSQPGQGLAKNIQYF. The CDR3 nucleotides read TGTGCCAGCAGCCAACCAGGACAGGGTCTAGCCAAAAACATTCAGTACTTC.

The chain employs TRBV9 and TRBJ1-4; D not certain. The CDR3 covers 13 residues. CDR1 and CDR2 from the germline V gene are SGDLS and YYNGEE. The V end was cut by 4 bases, the J end by 5 bases, with 9 bases between. CDR3 coding DNA: TGTGCCAGCAGCTTCTTCGAGAATGAAAAACTGTTTTTT. Translating it yields CASSFFENEKLFF.

This chain links TRBV4-1 with TRBJ1-2; TRBD1 aligns across 11 bases. This CDR3 is built from 18 residues. Germline lookup yields CDR1 MGHRA and CDR2 YSYEKL. The junction had 12 bases not matched to a gene; V was cut back by 2 bases and J by 4 bases. CDR3 in DNA: TGCGCCAGCAGCCAAATTCCGGGACAGGGGGGGAGTGTCTATGGCTACACCTTC. This gives the protein CASSQIPGQGGSVYGYTF.

The chain combines TRBV6-5 with TRBJ1-1, with 7 bases matching TRBD1. Germline V lookup: CDR1 MNHEY, CDR2 SVGAGI. The CDR3 has 15 amino acids. The V segment lost 8 bases and the J segment 3 bases; nucleotides outside the gene matches: 12. In nucleotides, the CDR3 is TGTGCCAGCGTTAAGAGGGGGCGCTCCTACACTGAAGCTTTCTTT. It encodes CASVKRGRSYTEAFF.

This clone occurred once. The chain couples TRBV28 to TRBJ1-2; D is perhaps TRBD1 (6 bases). Trimming cost V 6 bases and J 4 bases, with 21 bases left between them. Germline V lookup: CDR1 MDHEN, CDR2 SYDVKM. The CDR3 runs 16 residues. The CDR3 DNA reads TGTGCCAGCAGCAACCAGGGGTTAGTTTCTGGCTATGGCTACACCTTC. It yields the protein CASSNQGLVSGYGYTF.

The chain combines TRBV4-1 with TRBJ1-5; D not resolved. Germline V lookup: CDR1 MGHRA, CDR2 YSYEKL. The CDR3 has 16 residues. Trimming removed 3 bases at V and 0 bases at J, with 12 bases between. The CDR3 protein is CASSQERSNSNQPQHF. Written as DNA, the CDR3 is TGCGCCAGCAGCCAGGAGCGTTCAAATAGCAATCAGCCCCAGCATTTT.

The chain couples TRBV28 to TRBJ1-3; 9 nucleotides agree with TRBD1. This CDR3 region has 17 residues. The V and J ends lost 6 bases and 0 bases, in that order; junction bases with no gene match: 9. Germline V gene data show CDR1 as MDHEN and CDR2 as SYDVKM. The CDR3 spells CASSPADRGFSGNTIYF. CDR3 nucleotide sequence: TGTGCCAGCAGCCCCGCGGACAGGGGCTTCTCTGGAAACACCATATATTTT.

The gene calls are TRBV6-1 and TRBJ2-3, with a weak D call TRBD2 (7 bases). The CDR3 spans 14 residues. CDR1 is MNHNS, CDR2 SASEGT, per germline. Between the trimmed V and J ends, which lost 2 bases and 10 bases, there was a span of 16 bases. CDR3 amino acids: CASSESTGGRAQYF. The CDR3 nucleotides are TGTGCCAGCAGTGAAAGTACCGGGGGGCGGGCGCAGTATTTT.

The rearrangement links TRBV6-9 to TRBJ1-6; the D is unclear. V gave up 9 bases and J gave up 11 bases, with 14 bases separating them. CDR1 and CDR2 (germline): MNHGY, SVAAGI. The CDR3 length is 12 residues. The CDR3 DNA follows: TGTGCCAGGACCCCGCAGACACCACCCCTCCACTTT. Its protein is CARTPQTPPLHF.